Presented here are 14 T cell receptor beta chains from one specimen sequenced in a study of neoadjuvant anti-PD-1 for oral cavity cancer. Libraries were prepared by immunoSEQ multiplex PCR; TCRdb keeps only in-frame clonotypes and omits some of them. The table lists tens of thousands of clones, 85% of them singletons, with less than 4% in the top ten. Time point defined: after neoadjuvant nivolumab, at surgical resection. This sample comprised PBMCs, obtained after nivolumab (anti-PD-1) treatment. These TCRs come from a person aged 35 to 85 with oral cavity squamous cell carcinoma.

In its sample, this clone was seen a few times. V is TRBV15 and J is TRBJ2-7, with 14 bases that match TRBD2. CDR1 and CDR2 (germline): LNHNV, YYDKDF (reference sequence). This CDR3 has 16 amino acids. V shed 1 base and J 2 bases; nucleotides not matched to a gene: 1. For the CDR3, the DNA is TGTGCCACCAGCAGAGGGACTAGCGGGAGGCCCTACGAGCAGTACTTC. Its protein product is CATSRGTSGRPYEQYF.

The chain recombines TRBV2 with TRBJ1-2; 7 bases line up with TRBD1. This CDR3 has 13 amino acids. Germline V CDR1 and CDR2: SNHLY, FYNNEI. Trimming took 6 bases from V and 8 from J; bases not matched to a gene: 9. CDR3 sequence: CASSAQGSIGYTF. CDR3 sequence (DNA): TGTGCCAGCAGCGCACAGGGGTCTATAGGCTACACCTTC.

This clone was seen a few times. This sequence joins TRBV10-3 and TRBJ2-7; either TRBD1 or TRBD2 may supply D (5 bases each). The V gene's germline CDR1 is ENHRY and CDR2 SYGVKD. Trimming removed 0 bases from V and 6 bases from J, with 15 bases in between. CDR3 length equals 15 residues. The CDR3 sequence is CAISESGARRAEQYF. CDR3 sequence (DNA): TGTGCCATCAGTGAGTCCGGGGCGCGAAGGGCCGAGCAGTACTTC.

The rearrangement joins TRBV7-2 to TRBJ2-1, with TRBD2 matching 15 bases. The V and J ends lost 4 bases and 6 bases, in that order; junction bases with no gene match: 1. This CDR3 contains 15 residues. Germline V gene sequence: CDR1 SGHTA, CDR2 FQGNSA. The CDR3 sequence: CASSSGLAGGNEQFF. DNA for the CDR3: TGTGCCAGCAGCTCGGGACTAGCGGGAGGCAATGAGCAGTTCTTC.

V gene TRBV5-1 combines with J gene TRBJ2-5, with 12 bases that match TRBD2. The V gene's germline CDR1 is SGHRS and CDR2 YFSETQ. The CDR3 sequence is 18 residues long. The V segment lost 4 bases and the J segment 3 bases; nucleotides outside the gene matches: 13. CDR3 sequence reads: CASSPRPLAGGAKETQYF. For the CDR3, the DNA is TGCGCCAGCAGCCCCCGGCCTCTAGCGGGAGGGGCTAAAGAGACCCAGTACTTC.

V usage is TRBV2 and J usage is TRBJ2-7; D tentatively reads TRBD1 or TRBD2 (6 bases each). Trimming took 1 base from V and 11 from J, leaving 15 bases between them. Germline V gene lookup returns CDR1 SNHLY and CDR2 FYNNEI. This CDR3 region has 13 residues. This CDR3 is CASSEEGGPWKYF. In DNA, the CDR3 is TGTGCCAGCAGTGAAGAGGGGGGTCCCTGGAAGTACTTC.

By frequency in the sample, this clone is medium-sized (0.01 to 0.1%). The rearrangement links TRBV9 to TRBJ2-1; TRBD2 matches at 12 bases. The junction had 14 bases not matched to a gene; V was cut back by 0 bases and J by 10 bases. The CDR3 length is 18 residues. Germline CDR1 is SGDLS and CDR2 is YYNGEE. The CDR3, as DNA: TGTGCCAGCAGCGTAGTGGCTAGCGGGAGGGGCTTTCCGGGGGAGCAGTTCTTC. Amino acids: CASSVVASGRGFPGEQFF.

This clone was detected once. The chain combines TRBV19 with TRBJ2-1; 13 nucleotides line up with TRBD2. With V trimmed by 3 bases and J by 7 bases, 12 bases remained unmatched. Germline CDR1 and CDR2: LNHDA and SQIVND (reference sequence). The CDR3 has 18 residues. As DNA, the CDR3 is TGTGCCAGTAGTATGGGAGGGACTAGCGGGATCAAGGGGAATGAGCAGTTCTTC. It is translated as CASSMGGTSGIKGNEQFF.

The J gene is TRBJ2-1, the V gene TRBV7-9; D is ambiguous. Germline CDR1 is SEHNR and CDR2 is FQNEAQ (reference sequence). The ends were cut back, 5 bases at V and 0 bases at J, with 11 bases in the middle. The CDR3 contains 15 residues. CDR3: CASSQVFNSYNEQFF. The CDR3 DNA is TGTGCCAGCAGCCAGGTGTTTAACTCCTACAATGAGCAGTTCTTC.

The V gene is TRBV6-5, the J gene TRBJ2-7; TRBD2 matches at 10 bases. Germline values: CDR1 MNHEY, CDR2 SVGAGI. With 5 bases clipped from V and 0 bases from J, the junction kept 4 bases outside the gene matches. The CDR3 consists of 15 residues. CDR3 in DNA: TGTGCCAGCAGTCCTAGCGGGGGAGCCTCCTACGAGCAGTACTTC. This encodes CASSPSGGASYEQYF.

CDR3 protein: CASSFSRTASYEQYF. The DNA of the CDR3 is TGTGCCAGCAGCTTTTCCCGGACAGCGAGTTACGAGCAGTACTTC. This chain joins TRBV7-9 and TRBJ2-7, with a tentative D call TRBD1 (6 bases). The V end lost 3 bases, the J end lost 4 bases, and 16 bases lay between the germline ends. Germline CDR1 reads SEHNR; CDR2 reads FQNEAQ (reference sequence). The CDR3 length is 15 residues.

This clone was seen a handful of times. The V and J genes are TRBV6-1 and TRBJ1-1; the D gene is possibly TRBD1 (5 bases). V was trimmed by 5 bases and J by 8 bases, leaving 15 bases between them. The CDR3 is 13 residues long. Germline lookup yields CDR1 MNHNS and CDR2 SASEGT. The CDR3 loop is CASSLSGNYEAFF. DNA for the CDR3: TGTGCCAGCAGTTTATCAGGGAATTACGAAGCTTTCTTT.

The J gene is TRBJ1-5, the V gene TRBV19, with 9 bases fitting TRBD1. Trimming took 4 bases from V and 7 from J; bases not matched to a gene: 8. Germline V lookup: CDR1 LNHDA, CDR2 SQIVND (reference sequence). The CDR3 has 15 residues. CDR3: CASSTTGTGYQPQHF. In DNA, the CDR3 is TGTGCCAGTAGTACAACCGGGACAGGGTACCAGCCCCAGCATTTT.

This chain links TRBV6-6 with TRBJ2-1; 8 bases map to TRBD2. CDR1 and CDR2 from the germline V gene are MNHNY and SVGAGI (reference sequence). The junction had 9 bases not matched to a gene; V was cut back by 3 bases and J by 14 bases. The CDR3 is made up of 13 amino acids. CDR3 loop: CASSYPQGAGEFF. CDR3 DNA: TGTGCCAGCAGTTATCCCCAAGGAGCGGGAGAGTTCTTC.